These T cell receptor beta chains were read from a single sample in a study of cytomegalovirus exposure and HLA in healthy donors. The assay was immunoSEQ multiplex PCR, and TCRdb's table has in-frame clones only and misses some. In the table there are approximately 88,000 clones, more than 70% of which are singletons. Sequencing was performed on PBMCs. These receptors were obtained from a man aged 25-45 years in good health and CMV-seronegative. CDR3s include the opening cysteine and the closing phenylalanine or tryptophan. A D gene is named only where the DNA matches it firmly. Clone size is stated in some rows and not others, as once, few, many or a class when expanded.

CDR3 protein: CASSLSPNTEAFF
CDR3 DNA: TGTGCCAGCAGCTTGTCTCCGAACACTGAAGCTTTCTTT
J gene: TRBJ1-1
clone size: NA
V gene: TRBV5-6
D gene: NA

CDR3 protein: CASSSVVNTEAFF
CDR3 DNA: TGTGCCAGTAGTAGCGTTGTGAACACTGAAGCTTTCTTT
J gene: TRBJ1-1
clone size: NA
V gene: TRBV19
D gene: NA

CDR3 protein: CASSNGQGRHEQFF
CDR3 DNA: TGTGCCAGCAGCAACGGACAGGGGAGGCATGAGCAGTTCTTC
J gene: TRBJ2-1
clone size: NA
V gene: TRBV7-8
D gene: TRBD1

CDR3 protein: CASSYSRENEQFF
CDR3 DNA: TGTGCCAGCAGTTACTCGAGGGAGAATGAGCAGTTCTTC
J gene: TRBJ2-1
clone size: few
V gene: TRBV6-6
D gene: NA

CDR3 protein: CASSPGQGNTEAFF
CDR3 DNA: TGTGCCAGCAGTCCGGGACAGGGGAACACTGAAGCTTTCTTT
J gene: TRBJ1-1
clone size: once
V gene: TRBV6-4
D gene: TRBD1

CDR3 protein: CASGPRRQGAREQFF
CDR3 DNA: TGTGCTAGTGGTCCCAGGCGACAGGGGGCGCGAGAGCAGTTCTTC
J gene: TRBJ2-1
clone size: NA
V gene: TRBV12-5
D gene: TRBD1

CDR3 protein: CASSQDVGGLRYGYTF
CDR3 DNA: TGCGCCAGCAGCCAAGATGTAGGTGGACTGAGGTATGGCTACACCTTC
J gene: TRBJ1-2
clone size: once
V gene: TRBV4-3
D gene: NA

CDR3 protein: CASSRVVGQLNTEAFF
CDR3 DNA: TGTGCCAGTAGTAGAGTGGTGGGACAGTTAAACACTGAAGCTTTCTTT
J gene: TRBJ1-1
clone size: NA
V gene: TRBV19
D gene: TRBD1

CDR3 protein: CASSPRGTGGRAEAFF
CDR3 DNA: TGTGCCAGCTCACCAAGGGGAACAGGGGGGCGAGCTGAAGCTTTCTTT
J gene: TRBJ1-1
clone size: NA
V gene: TRBV18
D gene: TRBD1

CDR3 protein: CASSVFSSSYEQYF
CDR3 DNA: TGTGCCAGCAGCGTGTTCAGTTCCTCCTACGAGCAGTACTTC
J gene: TRBJ2-7
clone size: NA
V gene: TRBV9
D gene: NA

CDR3 protein: CASSIGRQGGSGELFF
CDR3 DNA: TGTGCCAGTAGTATAGGGCGACAGGGTGGCAGCGGGGAGCTGTTTTTT
J gene: TRBJ2-2
clone size: once
V gene: TRBV19
D gene: TRBD1

CDR3 protein: CASGSGGDTDTQYF
CDR3 DNA: TGTGCTAGTGGTTCGGGGGGCGACACAGATACGCAGTATTTT
J gene: TRBJ2-3
clone size: NA
V gene: TRBV12-5
D gene: NA

CDR3 protein: CASSLLNTIYF
CDR3 DNA: TGTGCCAGCAGCCTTCTAAACACCATATATTTT
J gene: TRBJ1-3
clone size: few
V gene: TRBV4-2
D gene: NA

CDR3 protein: CASRTGDANYGYTF
CDR3 DNA: TGTGCCAGCAGGACAGGCGATGCTAACTATGGCTACACCTTC
J gene: TRBJ1-2
clone size: once
V gene: TRBV28
D gene: NA

CDR3 protein: CASSPGTGGPEAFF
CDR3 DNA: TGTGCCAGTAGTCCGGGGACAGGGGGTCCTGAAGCTTTCTTT
J gene: TRBJ1-1
clone size: NA
V gene: TRBV19
D gene: TRBD1

CDR3 protein: CSVGGVDANYGYTF
CDR3 DNA: TGCAGCGTCGGAGGGGTTGACGCTAACTATGGCTACACCTTC
J gene: TRBJ1-2
clone size: NA
V gene: TRBV29-1
D gene: NA

CDR3 protein: CASSRQGIMNTEAFF
CDR3 DNA: TGTGCCAGCAGCCGACAGGGTATTATGAACACTGAAGCTTTCTTT
J gene: TRBJ1-1
clone size: NA
V gene: TRBV28
D gene: TRBD1

CDR3 protein: CASSSGQGTEAFF
CDR3 DNA: TGTGCCAGCAGTTCAGGACAGGGGACTGAAGCTTTCTTT
J gene: TRBJ1-1
clone size: NA
V gene: TRBV28
D gene: TRBD1

CDR3 protein: CASSVLAGGYNEQFF
CDR3 DNA: TGTGCCAGCAGCGTTCTAGCGGGGGGTTACAATGAGCAGTTCTTC
J gene: TRBJ2-1
clone size: NA
V gene: TRBV9
D gene: TRBD2

CDR3 protein: CSSSPLGGGAGTQYF
CDR3 DNA: TGTTCCAGCAGCCCCTTAGGCGGGGGGGCCGGGACCCAGTACTTC
J gene: TRBJ2-5
clone size: NA
V gene: TRBV7-9
D gene: TRBD2

CDR3 protein: CASSARTGGNYTF
CDR3 DNA: TGCGCCAGCAGCGCAAGGACAGGGGGTAACTACACCTTC
J gene: TRBJ1-2
clone size: NA
V gene: TRBV10-2
D gene: TRBD1

CDR3 protein: CASNWQGIDEQFF
CDR3 DNA: TGTGCCAGCAACTGGCAGGGGATCGATGAGCAGTTCTTC
J gene: TRBJ2-1
clone size: NA
V gene: TRBV5-6
D gene: NA

CDR3 protein: CASRGHDNSYEQYF
CDR3 DNA: TGTGCCAGCAGGGGGCATGATAACTCCTACGAGCAGTACTTC
J gene: TRBJ2-7
clone size: NA
V gene: TRBV7-2
D gene: NA

CDR3 protein: CASSPSPKQMNTEAFF
CDR3 DNA: TGTGCCAGCAGCCCTAGCCCCAAGCAAATGAACACTGAAGCTTTCTTT
J gene: TRBJ1-1
clone size: NA
V gene: TRBV9
D gene: NA

CDR3 protein: CASSDPDTIRGYNSPLHF
CDR3 DNA: TGTGCCAGCAGTGACCCCGACACCATAAGGGGCTATAATTCACCCCTCCACTTT
J gene: TRBJ1-6
clone size: few
V gene: TRBV25-1
D gene: NA

CDR3 protein: CAWTLTDSQRSYEQYF
CDR3 DNA: TGTGCCTGGACCCTTACGGACAGCCAAAGGTCCTACGAGCAGTACTTC
J gene: TRBJ2-7
clone size: NA
V gene: TRBV30
D gene: NA

CDR3 protein: CASSLVETGTYEQYF
CDR3 DNA: TGTGCCAGCAGCTTAGTGGAGACAGGAACCTACGAGCAGTACTTC
J gene: TRBJ2-7
clone size: NA
V gene: TRBV7-9
D gene: NA

CDR3 protein: CASSATSGGGETQYF
CDR3 DNA: TGTGCCAGCAGCGCCACTAGCGGAGGTGGGGAGACCCAGTACTTC
J gene: TRBJ2-5
clone size: once
V gene: TRBV7-2
D gene: TRBD2

CDR3 protein: CASSPTVERGEQYF
CDR3 DNA: TGTGCCAGCAGCCCGACCGTGGAGCGGGGAGAGCAGTACTTC
J gene: TRBJ2-7
clone size: few
V gene: TRBV11-3
D gene: TRBD2

CDR3 protein: CASSATSGGQQETQYF
CDR3 DNA: TGTGCCAGCAGTGCCACTAGCGGGGGGCAACAAGAGACCCAGTACTTC
J gene: TRBJ2-5
clone size: NA
V gene: TRBV21-1
D gene: NA

CDR3 protein: CASSPNQPGENEKLFF
CDR3 DNA: TGTGCCAGCTCACCAAACCAACCAGGGGAAAATGAAAAACTGTTTTTT
J gene: TRBJ1-4
clone size: NA
V gene: TRBV18
D gene: NA

CDR3 protein: CASSFSGTDYEQYF
CDR3 DNA: TGTGCCAGCAGCTTCTCCGGGACTGACTACGAGCAGTACTTC
J gene: TRBJ2-7
clone size: NA
V gene: TRBV7-8
D gene: NA

CDR3 protein: CSVSGRAPYEQYF
CDR3 DNA: TGCAGCGTTAGCGGGAGGGCCCCGTACGAGCAGTACTTC
J gene: TRBJ2-7
clone size: NA
V gene: TRBV29-1
D gene: TRBD2

CDR3 protein: CASSIPEVTAEAFF
CDR3 DNA: TGTGCCAGCAGTATCCCGGAGGTGACGGCCGAAGCTTTCTTT
J gene: TRBJ1-1
clone size: NA
V gene: TRBV28
D gene: NA

CDR3 protein: CASSLLYGLAGGEQYF
CDR3 DNA: TGTGCCAGCAGTTTATTGTATGGGCTAGCGGGAGGCGAGCAGTACTTC
J gene: TRBJ2-7
clone size: NA
V gene: TRBV28
D gene: TRBD2

CDR3 protein: CASKTGGSPNTEAFF
CDR3 DNA: TGTGCCTCGAAAACAGGGGGCTCTCCTAACACTGAAGCTTTCTTT
J gene: TRBJ1-1
clone size: NA
V gene: TRBV30
D gene: TRBD1

CDR3 protein: CASSTVGLAGETDTQYF
CDR3 DNA: TGTGCCAGCAGCACCGTGGGATTAGCGGGAGAAACAGATACGCAGTATTTT
J gene: TRBJ2-3
clone size: NA
V gene: TRBV7-9
D gene: TRBD2

CDR3 protein: CASSIVATRDTGELFF
CDR3 DNA: TGTGCCAGTAGTATAGTGGCTACTAGGGACACCGGGGAGCTGTTTTTT
J gene: TRBJ2-2
clone size: once
V gene: TRBV19
D gene: NA

CDR3 protein: CASRRLTGETEAFF
CDR3 DNA: TGTGCCAGCAGGAGGTTAACAGGGGAGACTGAAGCTTTCTTT
J gene: TRBJ1-1
clone size: NA
V gene: TRBV7-2
D gene: TRBD1

CDR3 protein: CASSPTGGPLEAFF
CDR3 DNA: TGTGCCAGCAGCCCGACAGGGGGCCCCCTAGAAGCTTTCTTT
J gene: TRBJ1-1
clone size: few
V gene: TRBV7-2
D gene: TRBD1

CDR3 protein: CASSMTGYGYTF
CDR3 DNA: TGTGCCAGTAGTATGACAGGGTATGGCTACACCTTC
J gene: TRBJ1-2
clone size: once
V gene: TRBV19
D gene: TRBD1

CDR3 protein: CASSLYEGEETQYF
CDR3 DNA: TGTGCCAGCAGCTTGTATGAGGGGGAAGAGACCCAGTACTTC
J gene: TRBJ2-5
clone size: NA
V gene: TRBV2
D gene: NA

CDR3 protein: CASSDRGFYEQYF
CDR3 DNA: TGTGCCAGCTCGGACAGGGGGTTCTACGAGCAGTACTTC
J gene: TRBJ2-7
clone size: NA
V gene: TRBV11-2
D gene: TRBD1

CDR3 protein: CASSQAGGRAGELFF
CDR3 DNA: TGCGCCAGCAGCCAAGCAGGGGGGCGGGCCGGGGAGCTGTTTTTT
J gene: TRBJ2-2
clone size: NA
V gene: TRBV4-3
D gene: NA

CDR3 protein: CASSPGTSGGRTHF
CDR3 DNA: TGTGCCAGCAGTCCAGGGACTAGCGGGGGCCGAACGCATTTT
J gene: TRBJ2-3
clone size: NA
V gene: TRBV6-5
D gene: TRBD2

CDR3 protein: CAIRPWDRGRSDGYTF
CDR3 DNA: TGTGCCATCAGACCTTGGGACAGGGGGCGATCAGATGGCTACACCTTC
J gene: TRBJ1-2
clone size: NA
V gene: TRBV10-3
D gene: TRBD1